This note documents a single T cell receptor (beta chain) sequence. These data come from a study of blood T cell repertoires in COVID-19. Whole-study context: Sources were T cells, B-cell-depleted T cells, or PBMCs; the material itself was cDNA or gDNA.

J gave up 2 bases and V 1 base, and 2 bases lay outside the gene matches. The V gene's germline CDR1 is SGHNT and CDR2 YYREEE (reference sequence). The CDR3 has 15 residues. TCRdb's table, derived via immunoSEQ multiplex PCR, lists solely in-frame clones and lacks some. The sample contains some 250,000 clones, 85% to 90% of which appear only once. Source material: PBMCs or T cells enriched from blood (not recorded which). The chain employs TRBV5-4 and TRBJ2-3; 9 bases are a match to TRBD1. This clonotype was obtained from a man in his forties or fifties who had recovered from COVID-19. The CDR3 is CASSLRTGATDTQYF. The CDR3 DNA is TGTGCCAGCAGCTTGCGGACAGGGGCCACAGATACGCAGTATTTT.